This TCR beta chain stems from a study of Graves' ophthalmopathy and Graves' hyperthyroidism. Study-level background: Peripheral blood sampling occurred at initial diagnosis, before any treatment. Study-level findings and limits: Detected in blood as well were most expanded thyroid clonotypes with frequency above 0.001.

The sample holds many counts of this clonotype. Its specificity is unknown. Amplification of TCR beta CDR3 regions used RNA transcripts. The first-round RT-PCR employed HTBI primers together with the Qiagen OneStep RT-PCR kit. A multiplex PCR was then performed as the second round. TCRdb re-derived calls from the multiplex PCR reads in MiXCR, one entry per CDR3 protein. The sample lists roughly 400,000 distinct CDR3 sequences; approximately 15% were seen once. This CDR3 spans 14 amino acids. Germline V gene data show CDR1 as SGHTA and CDR2 as FQGNSA. V shed 4 bases and J 7 bases; nucleotides not matched to a gene: 9. Over 18 months of follow-up, stable hyperthyroidism required that no ophthalmopathy appear. PBMCs had their origin in fresh peripheral blood (10 ml).

This TCR was recovered from a woman younger than 35 with stable Graves' hyperthyroidism. The sequenced sample was peripheral blood. The chain combines TRBV7-2 with TRBJ1-1; TRBD1 agrees at 7 bases. CDR3 protein: CASSYDLTGFEAFF. DNA of the CDR3: TGTGCCAGCAGCTATGATCTGACAGGGTTTGAAGCTTTCTTT.